A selection of T cell receptor beta chains follows, all from one sample in a study of T-cell memory formation after mild COVID-19. TCRdb reprocessed the 5' RACE reads via MiXCR and lists one record per CDR3 protein. The repertoire holds around 340,000 distinct CDR3 sequences, with roughly 13% as singletons. Input material: PBMCs or a T cell subset sorted from them (not recorded which). The receptors stem from a man between 18 and 29 years old who had mild COVID-19 (a few samples of this study predate the infection). Cell type and time point are not known. The CDR3 runs from the conserved cysteine through the conserved F or W. Some rows have no size entry. The others give once, few or many, or a class for an expanded clone.

abundance,v_gene,j_gene,CDR3aa
few,TRBV6-5,TRBJ1-4,CASSYSGRNEKLFF
many,TRBV7-2,TRBJ2-1,CASSLEGGLGDEQFF
many,TRBV15,TRBJ2-2,CATSRDPTGPTGELFF
few,TRBV12-3/TRBV12-4,TRBJ1-5,CASTSDRANQPQHF
.,TRBV4-3,TRBJ2-1,CASSQAPPGSSYNEQFF
.,TRBV24-1,TRBJ2-5,CATSDSEAAGETQYF
many,TRBV7-9,TRBJ1-2,CASSLGGDYGYTF
few,TRBV25-1,TRBJ1-4,CASSEWYRGSEKLFF
many,TRBV7-9,TRBJ2-1,CASSFGLAGGQSEQFF
.,TRBV20-1,TRBJ1-4,CSASSGGDEKLFF
few,TRBV27,TRBJ2-7,CASSSTNRDREYEQYF
few,TRBV6-4,TRBJ2-3,CATSTTPTTDTQYF
.,TRBV7-2,TRBJ2-5,CASSLNSGTSGETQYF
few,TRBV4-3,TRBJ1-5,CASSQEKGSQPQHF
.,TRBV11-2,TRBJ1-2,CASSSLRRGRGYGYTF
.,TRBV5-1,TRBJ1-2,CASNGGGPGVDGYTF
many,TRBV11-2,TRBJ2-1,CASSFAGAANEQFF
many,TRBV4-3,TRBJ1-6,CASSQETADNSPLHF
many,TRBV12-3/TRBV12-4,TRBJ1-1,CASSSGQGITEAFF
few,TRBV2,TRBJ2-7,CASRGGRQGEQYF